The rows below give T cell receptor beta chains drawn from one sample of a study of blood T cell repertoires in COVID-19. Using immunoSEQ multiplex PCR, the repertoire was profiled, and TCRdb retains in-frame clones only, with some absent. The sample records roughly 190,000 clones, 90% being singletons. Source material: peripheral blood. Every receptor here comes from a middle-aged man with acute or convalescent COVID-19. The CDR3 runs from the conserved cysteine through the conserved F or W. The D gene is left open where the match is weak. Not every row has a clone size; where given, it reads once, few, many or a size class.

j_gene: TRBJ2-7; len: 15; v_gene: TRBV6-6; abundance: NA; d_gene: NA; CDR3aa: CASSYLRGRGVEQYF; CDR3nt: TGTGCCAGCAGTTACCTCAGGGGACGCGGCGTGGAGCAGTACTTC
j_gene: TRBJ2-7; len: 20; v_gene: TRBV14; abundance: NA; d_gene: TRBD2; CDR3aa: CASSHTPGQLAGGPPYEQYF; CDR3nt: TGTGCCAGCAGCCATACCCCCGGGCAACTAGCGGGAGGGCCCCCCTACGAGCAGTACTTC
j_gene: TRBJ2-7; len: 15; v_gene: TRBV19; abundance: NA; d_gene: TRBD2; CDR3aa: CASSIYGLAGLEQYF; CDR3nt: TGTGCCAGTAGTATTTATGGACTAGCGGGACTCGAGCAGTACTTC
j_gene: TRBJ2-3; len: 13; v_gene: TRBV29-1; abundance: NA; d_gene: NA; CDR3aa: CSVEVLGALTQYF; CDR3nt: TGCAGCGTTGAGGTTCTGGGGGCGCTGACGCAGTATTTT
j_gene: TRBJ2-1; len: 17; v_gene: TRBV21-1; abundance: once; d_gene: NA; CDR3aa: CASSKYGGRSSYNEQFF; CDR3nt: TGTGCCAGCAGCAAATATGGGGGGAGGAGCTCCTACAATGAGCAGTTCTTC
j_gene: TRBJ2-5; len: 13; v_gene: TRBV30; abundance: NA; d_gene: NA; CDR3aa: CAWSGGVVETQYF; CDR3nt: TGTGCCTGGAGTGGGGGGGTGGTGGAGACCCAGTACTTC
j_gene: TRBJ2-5; len: 17; v_gene: TRBV4-3; abundance: NA; d_gene: TRBD2; CDR3aa: CASSQDLTGGARETQYF; CDR3nt: TGCGCCAGCAGCCAAGATCTGACCGGGGGGGCTCGGGAGACCCAGTACTTC
j_gene: TRBJ2-6; len: 19; v_gene: TRBV6-2/TRBV6-3; abundance: NA; d_gene: TRBD2; CDR3aa: CASSYGLAGGPAGANVLTF; CDR3nt: TGTGCCAGCAGTTATGGACTAGCGGGAGGGCCGGCTGGGGCCAACGTCCTGACTTTC
j_gene: TRBJ1-1; len: 15; v_gene: TRBV25-1; abundance: NA; d_gene: NA; CDR3aa: CASSDRARGNTEAFF; CDR3nt: TGTGCCAGCAGTGACCGGGCCAGGGGGAACACTGAAGCTTTCTTT
j_gene: TRBJ1-4; len: 15; v_gene: TRBV30; abundance: NA; d_gene: NA; CDR3aa: CAWRGLGVANEKLFF; CDR3nt: TGTGCCTGGAGGGGACTAGGGGTAGCTAATGAAAAACTGTTTTTT
j_gene: TRBJ1-3; len: 15; v_gene: TRBV7-2; abundance: few; d_gene: TRBD1; CDR3aa: CASSPLGTAGNTIYF; CDR3nt: TGTGCCAGCAGCCCCCTAGGGACAGCCGGAAACACCATATATTTT
j_gene: TRBJ1-6; len: 12; v_gene: TRBV19; abundance: NA; d_gene: NA; CDR3aa: CASSMQNSPLHF; CDR3nt: TGTGCCAGTAGTATGCAGAATTCACCCCTCCACTTT
j_gene: TRBJ2-5; len: 15; v_gene: TRBV5-4; abundance: NA; d_gene: TRBD2; CDR3aa: CASSLLGGAFETQYF; CDR3nt: TGTGCCAGCAGCTTACTCGGGGGGGCCTTTGAGACCCAGTACTTC
j_gene: TRBJ2-7; len: 13; v_gene: TRBV10-1; abundance: few; d_gene: TRBD1; CDR3aa: CASSLTGVYEQYF; CDR3nt: TGCGCCAGCAGCCTGACAGGGGTCTACGAGCAGTACTTC
j_gene: TRBJ2-3; len: 14; v_gene: TRBV13; abundance: once; d_gene: TRBD1; CDR3aa: CASSKKGAPDTQYF; CDR3nt: TGTGCCAGCAGCAAAAAGGGGGCCCCGGATACGCAGTATTTT
j_gene: TRBJ1-5; len: 16; v_gene: TRBV4-2; abundance: NA; d_gene: TRBD1; CDR3aa: CASSQGQGASNQPQHF; CDR3nt: TGTGCCAGCAGCCAAGGACAGGGAGCGAGCAATCAGCCCCAGCATTTT
j_gene: TRBJ2-3; len: 13; v_gene: TRBV10-3; abundance: NA; d_gene: NA; CDR3aa: CAISEAITDTQYF; CDR3nt: TGTGCCATCAGTGAGGCGATCACAGATACGCAGTATTTT
j_gene: TRBJ2-1; len: 15; v_gene: TRBV19; abundance: NA; d_gene: NA; CDR3aa: CASSIGAEAYNEQFF; CDR3nt: TGTGCCAGTAGTATTGGGGCTGAGGCCTACAATGAGCAGTTCTTC
j_gene: TRBJ2-2; len: 14; v_gene: TRBV6-6; abundance: NA; d_gene: NA; CDR3aa: CASSYTGRSGELFF; CDR3nt: TGTGCCAGCAGTTACACAGGGCGATCGGGGGAGCTGTTTTTT
j_gene: TRBJ2-5; len: 16; v_gene: TRBV7-9; abundance: NA; d_gene: TRBD2; CDR3aa: CASSLSSGGARETQYF; CDR3nt: TGTGCCAGCAGCTTGTCCAGCGGGGGGGCACGGGAGACCCAGTACTTC
j_gene: TRBJ1-6; len: 15; v_gene: TRBV27; abundance: NA; d_gene: NA; CDR3aa: CATREGSSYNSPLHF; CDR3nt: TGTGCCACCCGGGAGGGGAGCTCCTATAATTCACCCCTCCACTTT